The present T cell receptor (beta chain) was sequenced within a study of CD8 T cells in Susac syndrome (dated by TCRdb to about 2019). With regard to the full study: Of the Susac syndrome patients who were sequenced, more than five had clinically active disease and eight were in clinical remission. Susac syndrome patients were therapy-naive, on corticosteroids (some also receiving IVIg), or on IVIg alone at blood withdrawal. The study used repertoire sequencing to test whether antigen drove CD8+ T cell activation and differentiation in Susac syndrome. Overall study outcomes, separate from this receptor: In patients with Susac syndrome, the CD4+ T cell repertoire showed no detectable clonal expansion. The study acknowledged that relatively few individuals were included in the TCR sequencing and HLA analysis.

From the germline V gene, CDR1 is SNHLY and CDR2 is FYNNEI. Unmatched junction bases come to 8, with V trimmed by 6 bases and J by 8 bases. The CDR3 starts with the cysteine, ends with the phenylalanine, and has 14 residues. Here the CDR3 DNA is all that survives: 42 bases in frame from base 1. Peripheral blood CD8+ and CD4+ T cells from healthy donors, Susac syndrome patients and multiple sclerosis patients were profiled using high-throughput TCR beta sequencing. Recently defined diagnostic criteria for definite or probable disease were met by the Susac syndrome patients. Bulk CD8+ and CD4+ T cells were purified by magnetic negative isolation, whereas CD8+ TEMRA cells were enriched by FACS. Blood was drawn into EDTA tubes, processed within 24 hours, and PBMCs were isolated by density gradient centrifugation. PBMCs intended for TCR sequencing were frozen in liquid nitrogen and were later thawed in a 37 degrees C water bath. Purity of sorted or isolated CD4+, CD8+ and CD8+ TEMRA cells was at least 90%.

RNA was extracted with the RNeasy kit and roughly 0.45 to 1 ug was reverse transcribed using random hexamers. The immunoSEQ multiplex PCR assay, which covers 54 Vbeta and 13 Jbeta segments, was used to amplify TCR beta CDR3 regions. To correct PCR amplification bias, a synthetic template baseline was used for both primer optimization and computational correction. Per the original workflow: Reads were annotated to V, D and J genes according to IMGT and were analyzed with immunoSEQ Analyzer, with only productive sequences retained. Clonality was calculated as one minus the Shannon entropy normalized by log2 of the number of productive unique sequences. Public and private clones were assessed among the 100 most prevalent clones of each patient and control. Susac-specific clones were defined as absent from healthy and MS cohorts, around 970 published viral clones and other ImmuneACCESS disease sequences. Starting from the raw public reads, TCRdb applied fastp trimming at Q25, assembled clones with MiXCR and retained in-frame beta chains. Rows merge per CDR3 protein into single entries with the most common DNA and genes. These V and J calls derive from TCRdb rather than the authors' analysis. This sample lists around 180,000 distinct CDR3 sequences; approximately 94% were detected once. Of the sample, approximately 0.11% is held by the ten largest clones.

Details on this clonotype: Its recognized antigen is unknown. Per-base quality was not reported, and no clone a single base away is much larger than it.

This sequence was found in a human donor with Susac syndrome. The sequenced material came from CD4+ T cells from PBMCs. The rearranged chain carries TRBV2 and TRBJ2-1; the central 9 bases match TRBD2. The DNA is as follows: TGTGCCAGCAGGAAAATCGGACTAGCGCATGAGCAGTTCTTC. The encoded protein is CASRKIGLAHEQFF.